This T cell receptor (beta chain) was sequenced for a study of memory CD4+ T cells and cytomegalovirus serostatus. The sort gate was single viable CD3+CD4+CD8-CD45RO+ cells for memory CD4+ T cells. This clone came up many times. The data were produced by immunoSEQ multiplex PCR, yet TCRdb's version contains in-frame clones alone and is incomplete. There are under 80,000 clones in the sample; approximately 78% occur only once, and approximately 2.4% lies in the top ten. The V gene's germline CDR1 is LGHNT and CDR2 FRNRAP. V lost 0 bases, J lost 2 bases, and 10 bases lay in between. The CDR3 contains 16 residues.

The V call is TRBV12-5, the J call TRBJ2-2, with D maybe TRBD1 (6 bases). This sequence was found in an adult in good health and CMV-seropositive. The sequenced material came from memory CD4+ T cells from blood. CDR3: CASGLVVGGNTGELFF. CDR3 sequence (DNA): TGTGCTAGTGGTTTGGTTGTAGGGGGAAACACCGGGGAGCTGTTTTTT.